The 20 T cell receptor beta chains in this list originate from one sample, sequenced in a study of Ad26.COV2.S vaccination and SARS-CoV-2 variants. Sample treatment: roughly 18 received Ad26.COV2.S at low or high dose, single or two shots; 5 received placebo; per-sample allocation not given. It was on day 63 after the first vaccine or placebo injection that samples were taken. This table comes from immunoSEQ multiplex PCR, and its TCRdb copy is limited to in-frame clones, with some not included. The sample lists about 350,000 clones, 85% occurring once. The sequences come from peripheral blood, collected in a trial of Ad26.COV2.S vaccine versus placebo. These receptors originate from a person aged 18-65 years who received the Ad26.COV2.S COVID-19 vaccine or a placebo.

The rearrangement joins TRBV5-1 to TRBJ2-5; 12 bases line up with TRBD2. Germline-derived CDR1 and CDR2 are SGHRS and YFSETQ. V was clipped by 4 bases and J by 2 bases; unmatched bases: 6. The CDR3 has 16 residues. CDR3 DNA: TGCGCCAGCAGCATACTAGCGGGGGGTATACAAGAGACCCAGTACTTC. Its translation is CASSILAGGIQETQYF. Full variable domain (missing parts from reference TRBV5-1 and TRBJ2-5): KAGVTQTPRYLIKTRGQQVTLSCSPISGHRSVSWYQQTPGQGLQFLFEYFSETQRNKGNFPGRFSGRQFSNSRSEMNVSTLELGDSALYLCASSILAGGIQETQYFGPGTRLLVL.

The CDR3 loop reads CASSSGTGITQYF. The CDR3 DNA reads TGTGCCAGCAGCTCAGGGACAGGGATCACGCAGTATTTT. The chain is built from TRBV7-9 and TRBJ2-3, with 9 bases that match TRBD1. Per the germline V gene, CDR1 is SEHNR and CDR2 is FQNEAQ (reference sequence). V was pared by 4 bases and J by 9 bases, with 5 bases of the junction left unmatched. This CDR3 region has 13 residues.

The chain couples TRBV7-9 to TRBJ2-1, with TRBD2 identical over 11 bases. Trimming cost V 4 bases and J 1 base; bases outside gene matches: 6. The CDR3 loop spans 17 amino acids. Germline assignment: CDR1 SEHNR and CDR2 FQNEAQ (reference sequence). CDR3 protein: CASSSPLAGGSYNEQFF. The CDR3 nucleotides are TGTGCCAGCAGCTCCCCATTAGCGGGAGGGTCCTACAATGAGCAGTTCTTC. The whole variable domain, remainder taken from reference TRBV7-9 and TRBJ2-1, is DTGVSQNPRHKITKRGQNVTFRCDPISEHNRLYWYRQTLGQGPEFLTYFQNEAQLEKSRLLSDRFSAERPKGSFSTLEIQRTEQGDSAMYLCASSSPLAGGSYNEQFFGPGTRLTVL.

The CDR3 nucleotides read TGTGCCAGCAGTTCCCACCTAGCGGGGCGGGGCGGGGAGCTGTTTTTT. Protein product: CASSSHLAGRGGELFF. V is TRBV28 and J is TRBJ2-2, with 9 nucleotides matching TRBD2. CDR3 length equals 16 residues. With 4 bases clipped from V and 7 bases from J, the junction kept 10 bases outside the gene matches. The germline V gene encodes CDR1 MDHEN and CDR2 SYDVKM. The full variable domain, rest sourced from reference TRBV28 and TRBJ2-2, is DVKVTQSSRYLVKRTGEKVFLECVQDMDHENMFWYRQDPGLGLRLIYFSYDVKMKEKGDIPEGYSVSREKKERFSLILESASTNQTSMYLCASSSHLAGRGGELFFGEGSRLTVL.

CDR3 nucleotide sequence: TGTGCCAGCAGCGTATCACAGGGGCGAGAGACCCAGTACTTC. Translating gives CASSVSQGRETQYF. This sequence joins TRBV7-2 and TRBJ2-5; 7 positions match TRBD1. Germline values: CDR1 SGHTA, CDR2 FQGNSA. The V segment lost 5 bases and the J segment 4 bases; nucleotides outside the gene matches: 7. The CDR3 spans 14 residues.

This clone has a handful of counts. V gene TRBV10-3 combines with J gene TRBJ1-3, with D uncertain. This CDR3 region has 16 residues. V dropped 0 bases and J dropped 4 bases, with 13 bases sitting between them. Germline assignment: CDR1 ENHRY and CDR2 SYGVKD. CDR3 region: CAISESGSLLGNTIYF. CDR3 nucleotides: TGTGCCATCAGTGAGTCTGGCAGTCTTTTGGGAAACACCATATATTTT.

The chain has TRBV10-1 and TRBJ2-1; TRBD1 agrees at 10 bases. The ends lost 6 bases at V and 4 bases at J; junction bases unmatched: 9. Germline V gene lookup returns CDR1 WNHNN and CDR2 SYGVQD (reference sequence). This CDR3 has 16 amino acids. The CDR3 DNA reads TGCGCCAGCAGCCCCTCGGACAGGGGGTCATACAATGAGCAGTTCTTC. This encodes CASSPSDRGSYNEQFF.

J is TRBJ1-1 and V is TRBV1. TRBV1 is tagged as a pseudogene. The CDR3 extends over 19 amino acids. The CDR3 sequence: CTSSQDRQEDTRSNTEAFF. CDR3 sequence (DNA): TGCACCAGCAGCCAAGACCGTCAAGAGGATACGAGAAGCAACACTGAAGCTTTCTTT.

V usage is TRBV12-3 or TRBV12-4 and J usage is TRBJ2-7, with 8 bases matching TRBD1. This CDR3 is 13 amino acids long. After removal of 6 bases from V and 2 bases from J, the junction contained 3 bases not matched to a gene. CDR3 in amino acids: CASSLQGAYEQYF. Written as DNA, the CDR3 is TGTGCCAGCAGCTTACAGGGGGCCTACGAGCAGTACTTC.

The chain is built from TRBV28 and TRBJ1-2; 8 nucleotides match TRBD1. The CDR3 totals 16 residues. Trimming cost V 1 base and J 0 bases; bases outside gene matches: 4. The germline V gene encodes CDR1 MDHEN and CDR2 SYDVKM. The CDR3 region is CASSLSGGYSNYGYTF. The CDR3 DNA reads as TGTGCCAGCAGTTTATCAGGGGGCTACTCTAACTATGGCTACACCTTC.

The gene calls are TRBV10-3 and TRBJ2-5; 8 positions agree with TRBD1. Trimming cost V 11 bases and J 5 bases; bases outside gene matches: 13. The CDR3 totals 14 residues. Germline assignment: CDR1 ENHRY and CDR2 SYGVKD. CDR3 sequence: CAARTGSLLETQYF. The CDR3 nucleotides read TGTGCCGCGAGGACAGGGAGCCTGCTTGAGACCCAGTACTTC.

The rearrangement uses TRBV3-1 (or the pseudogene TRBV3-2) and TRBJ1-2; tentative D call: TRBD1 (5 bases). V dropped 3 bases and J dropped 6 bases, with 14 bases sitting between them. The germline V gene encodes CDR1 LGHDT and CDR2 YNNKEL (reference sequence). The CDR3 spans 14 residues. CDR3 in amino acids: CASSHLGGADGYTF. CDR3 coding DNA: TGTGCCAGCAGCCACCTGGGGGGAGCAGATGGCTACACCTTC.

The rearrangement links TRBV10-1 to TRBJ2-2; D might be TRBD1 (6 bases). The CDR3 is 15 residues long. Trimming removed 6 bases at V and 2 bases at J, with 13 bases between. The germline gives CDR1 WNHNN, CDR2 SYGVQD (reference sequence). The CDR3 DNA reads TGCGCCAGCAGCCCCTGGACAGCTAACACCGGGGAGCTGTTTTTT. Translation: CASSPWTANTGELFF.

The chain is built from TRBV5-1 and TRBJ1-4, with D perhaps matching TRBD1 (6 bases). The germline V gene encodes CDR1 SGHRS and CDR2 YFSETQ. V was trimmed by 5 bases and J by 2 bases, leaving 16 bases between them. The CDR3 sequence is 16 residues long. The CDR3 nucleotides read TGCGCCAGCAGGAGGCAGTCTACAGGGACTAATGAAAAACTGTTTTTT. Its protein is CASRRQSTGTNEKLFF.

The chain couples TRBV7-9 to TRBJ2-3, with 7 bases matching TRBD1. The V gene end was trimmed by 1 base and the J gene end by 3 bases; junction bases not matched to a gene: 4. Looked up from germline, CDR1 is SEHNR and CDR2 is FQNEAQ (reference sequence). The CDR3 is made up of 15 amino acids. Written as DNA, the CDR3 is TGTGCCAGCAGCTTAGACAGGGGCTTTACAGATACGCAGTATTTT. Residues: CASSLDRGFTDTQYF.

This clone was found a few times. The chain couples TRBV12-3 or TRBV12-4 to TRBJ2-6; D gene ambiguous. The CDR3 spans 12 residues. V lost 1 base and J 5 bases, leaving 0 bases between the germline ends. The CDR3 DNA sequence: TGTGCCAGCAGTTTAGGGGCCAACGTCCTGACTTTC. It specifies CASSLGANVLTF.

The chain is built from TRBV5-4 and TRBJ2-2; tentative D call: TRBD1 (6 bases). From germline, CDR1 is SGHNT and CDR2 YYREEE (reference sequence). Trimming removed 5 bases from V and 0 bases from J, with 14 bases in between. The length of the CDR3 is 16 residues. CDR3 sequence reads: CASSWDTHANTGELFF. As DNA, the CDR3 is TGTGCCAGCAGTTGGGACACCCACGCGAACACCGGGGAGCTGTTTTTT.

This CDR3 reads CAISVLGLAGDGDTQYF. The CDR3 DNA is TGTGCCATCAGTGTTTTGGGGCTAGCGGGGGACGGGGATACGCAGTATTTT. The chain is built from TRBV10-3 and TRBJ2-3; 10 bases line up with TRBD2. With 4 bases clipped from V and 6 bases from J, the junction kept 13 bases outside the gene matches. This CDR3 is built from 17 residues. Germline V gene lookup returns CDR1 ENHRY and CDR2 SYGVKD.

V gene TRBV2 combines with J gene TRBJ2-7; possibly TRBD1 for D (6 bases). Trimming shortened V by 5 bases and J by 3 bases, and 17 bases separated the two germline ends. The CDR3 spans 15 residues. CDR1 and CDR2 (germline): SNHLY, FYNNEI. DNA of the CDR3: TGTGCCAGCAGTCAACAGGGTCCTTCCCTCTACGAGCAGTACTTC. This encodes CASSQQGPSLYEQYF.

The chain joins TRBV30 to TRBJ1-5, with TRBD1 matching over 8 bases. Germline V gives CDR1 GTSNPN, CDR2 SVGIG (reference sequence). This CDR3 is built from 15 residues. The V and J ends lost 6 bases and 2 bases, in that order; junction bases with no gene match: 9. This CDR3 reads CACETTGAGNQPQHF. The CDR3 DNA follows: TGTGCCTGCGAGACGACAGGGGCAGGCAATCAGCCCCAGCATTTT. Using reference TRBV30 and TRBJ1-5 for the parts outside the CDR3, the full variable domain is SQTIHQWPATLVQPVGSPLSLECTVEGTSNPNLYWYRQAAGRGLQLLFYSVGIGQISSEVPQNLSASRPQDRQFILSSKKLLLSDSGFYLCACETTGAGNQPQHFGDGTRLSIL.